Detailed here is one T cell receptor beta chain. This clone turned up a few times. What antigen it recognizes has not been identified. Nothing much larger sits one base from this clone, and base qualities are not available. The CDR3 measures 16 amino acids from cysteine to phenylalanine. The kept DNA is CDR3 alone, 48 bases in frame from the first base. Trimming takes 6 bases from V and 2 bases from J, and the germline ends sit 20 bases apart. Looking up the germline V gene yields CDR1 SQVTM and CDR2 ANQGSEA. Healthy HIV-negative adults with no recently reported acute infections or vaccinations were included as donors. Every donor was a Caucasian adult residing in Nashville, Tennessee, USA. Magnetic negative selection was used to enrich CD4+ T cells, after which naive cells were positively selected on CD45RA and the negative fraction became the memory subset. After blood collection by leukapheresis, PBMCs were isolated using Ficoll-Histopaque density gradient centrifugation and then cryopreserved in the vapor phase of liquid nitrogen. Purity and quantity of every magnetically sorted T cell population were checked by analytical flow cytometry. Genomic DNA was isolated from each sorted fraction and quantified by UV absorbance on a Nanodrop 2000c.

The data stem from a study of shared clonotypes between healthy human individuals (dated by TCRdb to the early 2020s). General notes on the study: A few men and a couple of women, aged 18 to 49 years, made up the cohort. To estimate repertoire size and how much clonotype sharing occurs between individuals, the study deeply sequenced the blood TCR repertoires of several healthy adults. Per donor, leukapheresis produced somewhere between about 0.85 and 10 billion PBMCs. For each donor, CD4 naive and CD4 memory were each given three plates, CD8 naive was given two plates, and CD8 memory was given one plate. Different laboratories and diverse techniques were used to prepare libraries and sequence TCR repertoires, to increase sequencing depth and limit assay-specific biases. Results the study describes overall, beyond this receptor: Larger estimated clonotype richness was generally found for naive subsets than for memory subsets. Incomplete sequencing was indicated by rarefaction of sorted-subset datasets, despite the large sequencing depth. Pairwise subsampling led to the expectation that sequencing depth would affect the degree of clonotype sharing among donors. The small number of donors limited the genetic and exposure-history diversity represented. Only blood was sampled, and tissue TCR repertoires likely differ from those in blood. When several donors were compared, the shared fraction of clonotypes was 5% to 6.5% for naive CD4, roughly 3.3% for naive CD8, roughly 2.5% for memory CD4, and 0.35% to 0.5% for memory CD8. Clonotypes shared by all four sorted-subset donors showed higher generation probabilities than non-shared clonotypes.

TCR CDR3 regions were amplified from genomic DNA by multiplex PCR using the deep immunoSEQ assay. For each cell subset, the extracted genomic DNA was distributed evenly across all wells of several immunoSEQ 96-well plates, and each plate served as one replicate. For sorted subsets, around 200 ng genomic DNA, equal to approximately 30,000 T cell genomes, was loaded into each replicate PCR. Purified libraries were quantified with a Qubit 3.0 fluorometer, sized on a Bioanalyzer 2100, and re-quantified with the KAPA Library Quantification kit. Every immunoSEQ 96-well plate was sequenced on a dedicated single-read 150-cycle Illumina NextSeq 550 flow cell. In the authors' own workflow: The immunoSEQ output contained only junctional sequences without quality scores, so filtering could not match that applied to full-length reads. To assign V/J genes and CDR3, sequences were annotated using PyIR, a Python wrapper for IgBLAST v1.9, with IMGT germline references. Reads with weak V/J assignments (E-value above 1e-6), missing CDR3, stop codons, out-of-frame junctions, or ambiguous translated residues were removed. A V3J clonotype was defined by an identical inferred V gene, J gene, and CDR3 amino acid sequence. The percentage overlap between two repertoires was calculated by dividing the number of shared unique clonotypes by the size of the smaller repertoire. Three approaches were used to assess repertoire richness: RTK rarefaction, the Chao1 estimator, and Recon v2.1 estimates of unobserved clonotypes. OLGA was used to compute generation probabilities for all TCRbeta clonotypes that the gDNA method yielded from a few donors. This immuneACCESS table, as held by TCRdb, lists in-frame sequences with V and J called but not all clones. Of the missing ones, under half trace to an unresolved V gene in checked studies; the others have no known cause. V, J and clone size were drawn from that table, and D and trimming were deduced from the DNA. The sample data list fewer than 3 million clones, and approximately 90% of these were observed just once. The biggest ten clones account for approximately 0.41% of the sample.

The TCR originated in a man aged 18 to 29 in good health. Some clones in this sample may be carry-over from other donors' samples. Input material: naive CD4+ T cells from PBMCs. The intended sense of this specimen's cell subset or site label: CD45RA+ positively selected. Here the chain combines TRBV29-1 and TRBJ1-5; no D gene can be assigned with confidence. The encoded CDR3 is CSVLVAGRGGNQPQHF. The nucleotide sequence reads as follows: TGCAGCGTCCTTGTTGCAGGTCGGGGTGGCAATCAGCCCCAGCATTTT. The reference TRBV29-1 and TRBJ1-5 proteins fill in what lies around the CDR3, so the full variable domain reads SAVISQKPSRDICQRGTSLTIQCQVDSQVTMMFWYRQQPGQSLTLIATANQGSEATYESGFVIDKFPISRPNLTFSTLTVSNMSPEDSSIYLCSVLVAGRGGNQPQHFGDGTRLSIL.